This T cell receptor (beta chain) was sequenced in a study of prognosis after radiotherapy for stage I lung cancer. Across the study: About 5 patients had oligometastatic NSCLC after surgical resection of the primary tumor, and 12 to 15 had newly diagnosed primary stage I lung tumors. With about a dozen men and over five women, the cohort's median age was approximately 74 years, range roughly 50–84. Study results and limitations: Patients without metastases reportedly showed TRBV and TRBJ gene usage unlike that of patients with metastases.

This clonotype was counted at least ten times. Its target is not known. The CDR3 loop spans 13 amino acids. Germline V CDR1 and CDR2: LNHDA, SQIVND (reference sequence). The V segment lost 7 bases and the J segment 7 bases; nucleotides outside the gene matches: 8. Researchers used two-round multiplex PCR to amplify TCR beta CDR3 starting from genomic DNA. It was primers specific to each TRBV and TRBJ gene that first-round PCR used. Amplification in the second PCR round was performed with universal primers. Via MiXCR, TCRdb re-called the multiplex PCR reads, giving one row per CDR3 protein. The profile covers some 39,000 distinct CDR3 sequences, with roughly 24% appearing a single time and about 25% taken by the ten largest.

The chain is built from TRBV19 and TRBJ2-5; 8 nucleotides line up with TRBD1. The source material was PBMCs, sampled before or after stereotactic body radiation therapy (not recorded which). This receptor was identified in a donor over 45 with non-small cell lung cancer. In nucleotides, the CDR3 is TGTGCCAGTAACTCAGGGGGCTGGGGGACCCAGTACTTC. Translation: CASNSGGWGTQYF.